This TCR beta chain was sequenced in a study of control samples from healthy donors and cancer patients. With V trimmed by 2 bases and J by 4 bases, 6 bases remained unmatched. Germline CDR1 and CDR2: SGHNT and YYREEE (reference sequence). CDR3 length equals 16 residues. Here immunoSEQ multiplex PCR was the method, and the copy in TCRdb shows in-frame clones only, minus some. Of around 170,000 clones listed, around 91% are singletons. The V call is TRBV5-4, the J call TRBJ1-2, with 12 bases aligning to TRBD1. This clonotype was sampled from a woman aged 45-59 years in good health. Sequencing was performed on blood. The DNA for the CDR3 is TGTGCCAGCAGCTTACCGGGACAGGGGGCGGCCTATGGCTACACCTTC. Translation: CASSLPGQGAAYGYTF.